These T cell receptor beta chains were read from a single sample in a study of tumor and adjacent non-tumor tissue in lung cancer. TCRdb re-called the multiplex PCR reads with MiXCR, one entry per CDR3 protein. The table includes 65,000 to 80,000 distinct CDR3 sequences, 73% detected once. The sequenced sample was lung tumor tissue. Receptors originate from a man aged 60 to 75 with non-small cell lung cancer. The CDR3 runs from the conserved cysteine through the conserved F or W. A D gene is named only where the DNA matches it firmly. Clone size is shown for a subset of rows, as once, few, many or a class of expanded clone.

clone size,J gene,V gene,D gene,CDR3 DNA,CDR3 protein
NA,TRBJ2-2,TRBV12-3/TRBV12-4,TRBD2,TGTGCCAGTAGTTCGGGACTAGCGGTCGAGGAGCCGTTTTTT,CASSSGLAVEEPFF
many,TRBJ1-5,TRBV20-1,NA,TGCAGTGCTTTTAACCAGACAGGTGATAGCAATCAGCCCCAGCATTTT,CSAFNQTGDSNQPQHF
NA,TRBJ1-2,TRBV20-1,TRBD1,TGCGGTGCTCCGGGGACAGTAGGCGGCTATGGCTACACCTTC,CGAPGTVGGYGYTF
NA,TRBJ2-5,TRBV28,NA,TGTGCCGGCAGTGGTCGGGGGTTTCGAGAGACCCAGTACTTC,CAGSGRGFRETQYF
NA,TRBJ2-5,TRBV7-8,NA,TGTGCCAGCAGCTTGCCTAGCAGGAGACGCGCGGAGATCCAGTACTTC,CASSLPSRRRAEIQYF
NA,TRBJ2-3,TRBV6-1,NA,TGTGCCAGCAGTGCGGATGGGTATCAGCCCCAGTATTTT,CASSADGYQPQYF
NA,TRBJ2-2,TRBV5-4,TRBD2,TGTGCCAGAAGCTTGGGAGGGAGGGGCATCGGGGAGCTGTTTTTC,CARSLGGRGIGELFF
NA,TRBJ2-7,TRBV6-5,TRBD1,TGTGCCAGCAGTTACCGGGACAGCTCCTATGAGCTGTACTTC,CASSYRDSSYELYF
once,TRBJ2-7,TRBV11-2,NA,TGTGTCAGCAGCCCCGGTTGGAGGGCCGTTCACCAAGAGCAGTACTTC,CVSSPGWRAVHQEQYF
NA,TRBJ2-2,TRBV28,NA,TGTGTCAGCAGTTTAATGGGGGCGGGGGCCGGGGAGCTGTTTTTT,CVSSLMGAGAGELFF
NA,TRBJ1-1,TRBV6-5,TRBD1,TGTACCAGCAGTTACCCGACAGGGGGCAACACTGAAGCTTGCTTT,CTSSYPTGGNTEACF
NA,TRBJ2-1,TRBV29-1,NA,TGCAGCGTTGAAGAAGCCAGCGTGAGTTCGAGTAAGCAGTTCTTC,CSVEEASVSSSKQFF
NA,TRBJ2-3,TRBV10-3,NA,TGTGCCATCAGCGTGGAGGGGGCACAAGATACGCAGTATTTT,CAISVEGAQDTQYF
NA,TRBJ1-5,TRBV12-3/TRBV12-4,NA,TGTGCCAGTGGCAACAATCTGCCTCAGCATTTT,CASGNNLPQHF
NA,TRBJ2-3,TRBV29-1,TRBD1,TGCAGCGTTTTCACAGGGGGGACAGATACGCAGTATTTT,CSVFTGGTDTQYF
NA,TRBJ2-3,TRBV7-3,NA,TGTACCAGCAGCGCAGGCGGTGTTAGCACAGATACGCAATATTTT,CTSSAGGVSTDTQYF
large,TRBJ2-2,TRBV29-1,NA,TGCAGCGCCTACCCCAGGGTCGGGGGCGGGGAGCTGTTTTTT,CSAYPRVGGGELFF
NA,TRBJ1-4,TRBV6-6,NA,TGTACCAGCAGTTATTCAGAAAATGAAAAAGTGTTTTTT,CTSSYSENEKVFF
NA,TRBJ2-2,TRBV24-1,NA,TGTGCCACCAGTGATATTGGGGTCGACACCGGGGAGCTGTTTTTT,CATSDIGVDTGELFF
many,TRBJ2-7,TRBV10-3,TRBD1,TGTGCCACCGGGACAGGGCTTACCTACGAGCAGTACTTC,CATGTGLTYEQYF
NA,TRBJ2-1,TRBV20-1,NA,TGCAGTTCTATAGATCACACGGGTAGCGGAGAAAATTACAAAGAGCAGTTCTTC,CSSIDHTGSGENYKEQFF
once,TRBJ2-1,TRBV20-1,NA,TGCAGTGCTCGGGACGTACCCTACAATGAGCCGTTATTC,CSARDVPYNEPLF
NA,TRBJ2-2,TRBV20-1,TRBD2,TGCAGTGCTACTATAGCGGGAGGGCCGGAGACAGGGGAACTGTTTTTT,CSATIAGGPETGELFF
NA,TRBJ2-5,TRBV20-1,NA,TGCAGTACAACGGGGCAAGAGACCCAGTACTTC,CSTTGQETQYF
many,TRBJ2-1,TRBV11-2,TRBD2,TGTGCCAGCAGTCGGACTAGCGGGAGGGCCTTTGAGCAGTTCTTC,CASSRTSGRAFEQFF
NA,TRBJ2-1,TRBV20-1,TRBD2,TGCAGTGCTACCCCCTCACTAGCGGAAACCTACAATGAGCAGTTCTTC,CSATPSLAETYNEQFF
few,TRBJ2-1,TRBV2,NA,TGTGCCAGTGAAGAGGTGAGCGGCCATGAGCAGTTCTTC,CASEEVSGHEQFF
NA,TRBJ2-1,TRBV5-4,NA,TGTGCCAGCAGCAGGCGGGACTGGGGAAATGAACAGTTCTTC,CASSRRDWGNEQFF
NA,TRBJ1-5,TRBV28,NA,TGTGCCAGGAGCTACGAGACCAATCAGCCCCAGCATTTT,CARSYETNQPQHF
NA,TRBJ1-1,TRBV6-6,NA,TGTGCCAGTAGGCCCCAGGGGATGGCTGAAACTTTCTTT,CASRPQGMAETFF
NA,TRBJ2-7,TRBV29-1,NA,TGCAGCGTTGAAGAGACCTACGAACAGTACTTC,CSVEETYEQYF
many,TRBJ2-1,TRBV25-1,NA,TGTGCCAGCAGTGAATACTCCAACAATGAGCAGTTCTTC,CASSEYSNNEQFF
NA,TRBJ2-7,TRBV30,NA,TGTGCCTGGAGTGTGTTCGCGGTATCTGACGAGCAGTACTTC,CAWSVFAVSDEQYF
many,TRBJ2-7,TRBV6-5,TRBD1,TGTGCCAGCAGTTACTCCGGACAGGGGCGCTCCGAGCAGTACTTC,CASSYSGQGRSEQYF
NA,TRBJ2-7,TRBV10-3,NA,TGTGTCATCAGCCCTGACAGCGGGTCTAAGGACGAGCAGTACTTC,CVISPDSGSKDEQYF
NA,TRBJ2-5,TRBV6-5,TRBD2,TGTGCCAGCAGTACTGGCGGGAGGACGGGGCTGGAGACACAGTACTTC,CASSTGGRTGLETQYF
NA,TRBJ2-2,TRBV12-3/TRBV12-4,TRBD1,TGTGCCAGCAGCCAGGGACAGGCGAACACCGGGGAGCTGTTTTTT,CASSQGQANTGELFF
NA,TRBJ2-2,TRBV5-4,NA,TGTGCCAGCAGCTTCCCAAGGGACGGGTCCGGGAAGCTGTTTTTT,CASSFPRDGSGKLFF
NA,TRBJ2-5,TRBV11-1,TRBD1,TGTGCCAGAAGCCAGGGACAGCACCAAGAGAAACAGTACTTC,CARSQGQHQEKQYF
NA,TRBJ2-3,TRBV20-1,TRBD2,TGCAGTGCTACACCCCCGACCAGCGGGGGCACAGATACGAAGTCTTTT,CSATPPTSGGTDTKSF
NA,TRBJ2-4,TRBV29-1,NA,TGCAACGTTGAAGATGTGGCAGGGAAAAACATTCAGTACTTC,CNVEDVAGKNIQYF
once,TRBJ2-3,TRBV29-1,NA,TGCAGCGCCGGAGGGCGGGTTGCAGATACGCAGTACTTT,CSAGGRVADTQYF
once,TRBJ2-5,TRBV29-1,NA,TGTAGCGTTGAAAAATACAGACAAGAGACCCAGTACTTC,CSVEKYRQETQYF
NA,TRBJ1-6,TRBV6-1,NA,TGTACCAGCAGTGAAGCGTGGGTTAGGGATTCACCCCTCCACTTT,CTSSEAWVRDSPLHF
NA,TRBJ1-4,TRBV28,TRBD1,TGTGCCAGCATGGCAGGGGGAGAAAAACTGTTTTTT,CASMAGGEKLFF
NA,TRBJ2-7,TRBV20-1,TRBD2,TGTAGTGTGCGGGGACTAGCGGGAAACGAGCAGTACTTC,CSVRGLAGNEQYF
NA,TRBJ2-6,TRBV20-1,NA,TGCAGTGCCAGAGGACGTCACTCTGGGGCAAAAGTCCTGACTTTC,CSARGRHSGAKVLTF
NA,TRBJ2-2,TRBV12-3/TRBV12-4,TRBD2,TGTGCCGGTAGTTCAGGACTAGCGGTCGGGGATCTGTTTTTT,CAGSSGLAVGDLFF
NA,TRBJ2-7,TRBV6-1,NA,TGTGTCAGCACTGGAAGGGACACGGTGGTGGGCTTC,CVSTGRDTVVGF
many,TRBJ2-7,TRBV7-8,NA,TGTGCCAGCAGCTTGGGGAAGGGGGGGGTAGGCTACGAGCAGTACTTC,CASSLGKGGVGYEQYF
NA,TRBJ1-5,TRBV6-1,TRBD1,TGTGACAGCAGTGAGCGGGACAGTGTTCAGCCCCAGCATTTT,CDSSERDSVQPQHF
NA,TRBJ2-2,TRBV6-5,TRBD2,TGTGCCAGCATCCCCTGGACTAGCGGGAGAATCGGGGAGCTGTTTTTT,CASIPWTSGRIGELFF
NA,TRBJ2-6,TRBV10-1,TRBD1,TGCGCCAGCAGTCCGGGACAGGGATGTGGGGCCAACGTCCTGACTTTC,CASSPGQGCGANVLTF